This T cell receptor (beta chain) was recovered during a study of shared clonotypes between healthy human individuals. This clone showed up just a few times. Produced via immunoSEQ multiplex PCR; TCRdb's table is partial and in-frame only. Of 450,000 to 500,000 clones listed, roughly 80% are singletons. CDR1 is SGHTA, CDR2 FQGTGA, per germline. The CDR3 consists of 16 residues. With V trimmed by 5 bases and J by 4 bases, 4 bases remained unmatched. Sequencing was done on a sample of PBMCs. The chain recombines TRBV7-3 with TRBJ2-2; 13 bases agree with TRBD2. The receptor was derived from a woman aged 40-49 years in good health. Some clones in this sample may be carry-over from other donors' samples. The DNA of the CDR3 is TGTGCCAGCAGCCGAGGACTAGCGGGAGCCACCGGGGAGCTGTTTTTT. This gives the protein CASSRGLAGATGELFF.